This TCR beta chain was recorded in a study of OX40 agonist ivuxolimab in advanced cancers. Study as a whole: Participants averaged approximately 61 years of age (range about 23 to 79) and were approximately 81% male.

Produced via immunoSEQ multiplex PCR; TCRdb's table is partial and in-frame only. The sample consists of approximately 10,000 clones, 65% to 75% of them appearing once. The receptor's source is an adult with an advanced solid tumor such as melanoma, head and neck, liver or kidney cancer. This material consisted of CD4+ or CD8+ T cells sorted from blood, taken in a trial of the OX40 agonist ivuxolimab.

The CDR3 reads CASSRASVPPDTQYF. The CDR3, as DNA: TGTGCCAGTAGTAGGGCTAGCGTCCCCCCAGATACGCAGTATTTT. The chain joins TRBV19 to TRBJ2-3; tentatively, D is TRBD2 (6 bases). Trimming took 4 bases from V and 4 from J, leaving 15 bases between them. The CDR3 runs 15 residues. Germline CDR1 and CDR2: LNHDA and SQIVND (reference sequence).